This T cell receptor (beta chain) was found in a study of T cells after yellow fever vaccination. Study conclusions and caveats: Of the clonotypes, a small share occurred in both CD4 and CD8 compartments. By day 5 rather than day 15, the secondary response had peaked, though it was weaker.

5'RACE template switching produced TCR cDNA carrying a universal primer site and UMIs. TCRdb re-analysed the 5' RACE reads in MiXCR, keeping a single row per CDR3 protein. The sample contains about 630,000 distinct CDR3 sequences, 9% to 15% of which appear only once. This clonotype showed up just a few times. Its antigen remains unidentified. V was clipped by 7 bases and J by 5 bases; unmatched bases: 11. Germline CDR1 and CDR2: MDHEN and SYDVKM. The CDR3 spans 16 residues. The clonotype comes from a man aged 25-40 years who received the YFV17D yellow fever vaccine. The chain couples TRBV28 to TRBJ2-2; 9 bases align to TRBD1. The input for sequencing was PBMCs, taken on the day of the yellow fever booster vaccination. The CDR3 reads CASTSQGAYVTGELFF. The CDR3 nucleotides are TGTGCCAGCACCTCACAGGGGGCGTATGTAACCGGGGAGCTGTTTTTT. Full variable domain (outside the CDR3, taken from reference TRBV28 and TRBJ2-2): DVKVTQSSRYLVKRTGEKVFLECVQDMDHENMFWYRQDPGLGLRLIYFSYDVKMKEKGDIPEGYSVSREKKERFSLILESASTNQTSMYLCASTSQGAYVTGELFFGEGSRLTVL.